This TCR beta chain originates from a study of blood T cell repertoires in COVID-19. Study information: Acute-phase and convalescent COVID-19 samples originated in the United States, Italy and Spain. The analysed material was cDNA or gDNA that came from T cells, B-cell-depleted T cells, or PBMCs.

V was clipped by 7 bases and J by 6 bases; unmatched bases: 13. CDR1 and CDR2 from the germline V gene are MNHEY and SVGEGT. This CDR3 has 16 residues. Authors' analysis steps: The authors estimated nucleated cell counts from reference gene primer amplification. The table came from immunoSEQ multiplex PCR; TCRdb's copy has only in-frame clones and leaves some out. Clone size and the V and J calls come from that table; the DNA yielded D and trimming. The data show roughly 84,000 clones, about four fifths seen once. The rearrangement joins TRBV6-2 or TRBV6-3 to TRBJ2-2; 8 nucleotides agree with TRBD1. Sequencing used peripheral blood. The sequence was collected from a woman older than 75 with acute or convalescent COVID-19. In DNA, the CDR3 is TGTGCCAGCATCCCCGCAGGGACAGGAGGATCCGGGGAGCTGTTTTTT. Its protein is CASIPAGTGGSGELFF.